This paragraph covers one TCR beta chain sequence. The target antigen is unknown. Repertoires were generated with immunoSEQ multiplex PCR, while TCRdb's copy carries only in-frame clones and drops some. Among 85,000 to 120,000 clones listed, around three quarters were seen once. The data were taken from a study of Ad26.COV2.S vaccination and SARS-CoV-2 variants. Findings and caveats of the study: Those who received vaccine or placebo ended up with similar non-spike TCR breadth. Those who received the vaccine showed greater spike-specific TCR breadth than those given placebo. Substantial breadth was reported for post-vaccination spike-specific CD8+ and CD4+ T cells. Measurements of TCR breadth and depth may have given underestimates of the total T cell responses.

The CDR3 is 14 residues long. Germline loops: CDR1 SGDLS, CDR2 YYNGEE. Trimming pared 4 bases from V and 0 bases from J, leaving 8 bases between. The source of this sequence is a human donor who had recovered from COVID-19. The sample was peripheral blood, taken after recovery from COVID-19. The chain uses TRBV9 and TRBJ1-5, with a weak D call TRBD1 (6 bases). In DNA, the CDR3 is TGTGCCAGCAGCCGGACAGATAGCAATCAGCCCCAGCATTTT. Encoded protein: CASSRTDSNQPQHF.